The 10 T cell receptor beta chains below were found in one sample sequenced in a study of cytotoxic CD8 clonotypes in ibrutinib-treated CLL. Only in-frame clones appear in the TCRdb table, and some are missing; sequencing was by immunoSEQ multiplex PCR. There are 300,000 to 350,000 clones in the sample; just under 80% occur only once, and 5.5% to 8% lies in the top ten. The sequences come from PBMCs, collected before ibrutinib treatment. The receptors originated from a human donor with chronic lymphocytic leukemia.

The chain is built from TRBV9 and TRBJ2-5; D is ambiguous. The length of the CDR3 is 13 residues. Germline V CDR1 and CDR2: SGDLS, YYNGEE. V was clipped by 0 bases and J by 2 bases, with 5 bases between them. The CDR3 reads CASSVGQQETQYF. CDR3 nucleotide sequence: TGTGCCAGCAGCGTAGGGCAGCAAGAGACCCAGTACTTC.

V usage is TRBV7-2 and J usage is TRBJ1-2, with D unclear. Germline V gene data show CDR1 as SGHTA and CDR2 as FQGNSA. V lost 3 bases and J 5 bases, leaving 10 bases between the germline ends. This CDR3 region has 13 residues. The CDR3 is CASSLQAAYGYTF. The CDR3 DNA is TGTGCCAGCAGCTTGCAGGCTGCATATGGCTACACCTTC. The complete variable domain, with remaining parts taken from reference TRBV7-2 and TRBJ1-2, reads GAGVSQSPSNKVTEKGKDVELRCDPISGHTALYWYRQSLGQGLEFLIYFQGNSAPDKSGLPSDRFSAERTGGSVSTLTIQRTQQEDSAVYLCASSLQAAYGYTFGSGTRLTVV.

Worth noting for this clone: Its ends do not fully match the called genes, so a read error is possible. The chain combines TRBV7-7 with TRBJ2-1; the D gene could be TRBD1 or TRBD2 (5 bases each). CDR1 SSHAT and CDR2 FNYEAQ come from the germline V gene (reference sequence). The CDR3 consists of 16 residues. The CDR3 nucleotides are TGTGCTAGCAGCCCCCCCGGGGCTAGACGATACAATGAGCAGTTCTTC. Translated: CASSPPGARRYNEQFF.

The V gene is TRBV5-1, the J gene TRBJ1-2, with D possibly TRBD1 on 5 matching bases. The CDR3 runs to 14 residues. V was pared by 2 bases and J by 3 bases, with 11 bases between. CDR1 and CDR2 from the germline V gene are SGHRS and YFSETQ. CDR3 protein: CASSFEGFDYGYTF. Written as DNA, the CDR3 is TGCGCCAGCAGCTTCGAGGGGTTTGACTATGGCTACACCTTC.

Here the CDR3 DNA reads TGTGCCAGAAGCTTGAGACGGGCCCCTTCCTACGAGCAGTACTTC. It is translated as CARSLRRAPSYEQYF. The genes are TRBV5-3 and TRBJ2-7; D is unresolved. TRBV5-3 is reported as an ORF; its role is uncertain. V lost 1 base to trimming and J lost 1 base, with 12 bases between them. There are 15 residues in the CDR3.

This chain connects TRBV7-8 to TRBJ1-1; D not resolved. Per germline, CDR1 SGHVS and CDR2 FQNEAQ. The ends were cut back, 5 bases at V and 4 bases at J, with 14 bases in the middle. CDR3 size: 14 residues. CDR3 residues: CASSRRRASTEAFF. The CDR3 coding sequence is TGTGCCAGCAGCCGCCGTAGGGCTAGCACTGAAGCTTTCTTT. Looking up the rest from reference TRBV7-8 and TRBJ1-1 gives the full variable domain: GAGVSQSPRYKVAKRGQDVALRCDPISGHVSLFWYQQALGQGPEFLTYFQNEAQLDKSGLPSDRFFAERPEGSVSTLKIQRTQQEDSAVYLCASSRRRASTEAFFGQGTRLTVV.

CDR3 bases: TGCGCCAGCAGCCAAGAAGTGGAGGATACGCAGTATTTT. Amino acids: CASSQEVEDTQYF. The rearrangement joins TRBV4-3 to TRBJ2-3; D remains ambiguous. The CDR3 runs to 13 residues. Between the trimmed V and J ends, which lost 0 bases and 6 bases, there was a span of 7 bases. Germline CDR1 LGHNA, CDR2 YSLEER.

This clone was recorded once. The V gene is TRBV18, the J gene TRBJ2-7; 12 bases fit TRBD1. From germline, CDR1 is KGHSH and CDR2 LQKENI. The CDR3 is 17 amino acids. With V trimmed by 5 bases and J by 7 bases, 15 bases remained unmatched. The CDR3 reads CASSTVGSGTGGYEQYF. Here the CDR3 DNA reads TGTGCCAGCTCAACCGTGGGCTCCGGGACAGGGGGCTATGAGCAGTACTTC. The complete variable domain, with remaining parts taken from reference TRBV18 and TRBJ2-7, reads NAGVMQNPRHLVRRRGQEARLRCSPMKGHSHVYWYRQLPEEGLKFMVYLQKENIIDESGMPKERFSAEFPKEGPSILRIQQVVRGDSAAYFCASSTVGSGTGGYEQYFGPGTRLTVT.

The chain employs TRBV14 and TRBJ2-7; D gene ambiguous. Trimming removed 1 base at V and 4 bases at J, with 8 bases between. CDR1 and CDR2 (germline): SGHDN, FVKESK. The CDR3 contains 13 residues. This chain's CDR3 is CASSQGLSYEQYF. As DNA, the CDR3 is TGTGCCAGCAGCCAAGGTTTGTCTTACGAGCAGTACTTC.

This clone occurred once. The chain uses TRBV27 and TRBJ1-1; no clear D. V dropped 4 bases and J dropped 3 bases, with 9 bases sitting between them. The CDR3 is made up of 13 amino acids. Germline CDR1 reads MNHEY; CDR2 reads SMNVEV (reference sequence). The DNA of the CDR3 is TGTGCCAGCAGTTCCGGACTTTACACTGAAGCTTTCTTT. Protein product: CASSSGLYTEAFF.